This T cell receptor beta chain was documented in a study of blood T cell repertoires in COVID-19. On the study more broadly: T cells, B-cell-depleted T cells, or PBMCs supplied cDNA or gDNA.

How the authors handled the data: Amplification from reference gene primers served as the basis for estimated nucleated cell counts. The assay was immunoSEQ multiplex PCR, and TCRdb's table has in-frame clones only and misses some. V and J calls and clone size are copied from that table; D and trimming were computed from the DNA. This table has 140,000 to 150,000 clones, 75% to 90% appearing once. This CDR3 region has 14 residues. Trimming removed 6 bases at V and 2 bases at J, with 13 bases between. The germline gives CDR1 SGHNT, CDR2 YENEEA. This receptor was identified in a man aged 50 or older who had recovered from COVID-19. This rearrangement joins TRBV11-3 to TRBJ2-5; TRBD1 might be the D (5 bases). Sequencing used peripheral blood. The CDR3 loop reads CASSQGGVQETQYF. The CDR3 DNA sequence: TGTGCCAGCAGTCAGGGCGGAGTACAAGAGACCCAGTACTTC. Drawing the rest from reference TRBV11-3 and TRBJ2-5, the complete variable domain is EAGVVQSPRYKIIEKKQPVAFWCNPISGHNTLYWYLQNLGQGPELLIRYENEEAVDDSQLPKDRFSAERLKGVDSTLKIQPAELGDSAVYLCASSQGGVQETQYFGPGTRLLVL.